The 28 T cell receptor beta chains below all came from one sample that was sequenced in a study of cytomegalovirus exposure and HLA in healthy donors. Vbeta (60) and Jbeta (13) primers were used in the PCR. Method: immunoSEQ multiplex PCR; TCRdb's copy keeps in-frame clones and lacks some. Here the sample table reports over 200,000 clones. Sequencing was carried out using PBMCs. All receptors come from a woman under 40 in good health and CMV-seropositive.

The chain couples TRBV19 to TRBJ1-1, with TRBD1 matching over 12 bases. The CDR3 is made up of 20 amino acids. The trim removed 3 bases at V and 0 bases at J, leaving 14 bases unmatched. Germline values: CDR1 LNHDA, CDR2 SQIVND (reference sequence). CDR3 loop: CASSMGPGTGGGEVNTEAFF. The CDR3 bases are TGTGCCAGTAGTATGGGTCCCGGGACAGGGGGCGGAGAGGTGAACACTGAAGCTTTCTTT. The variable domain in full, completed from reference TRBV19 and TRBJ1-1, reads DGGITQSPKYLFRKEGQNVTLSCEQNLNHDAMYWYRQDPGQGLRLIYYSQIVNDFQKGDIAEGYSVSREKKESFPLTVTSAQKNPTAFYLCASSMGPGTGGGEVNTEAFFGQGTRLTVV.

This chain links TRBV7-9 with TRBJ1-1; possibly TRBD1 for D (5 bases). V lost 5 bases and J 1 base, leaving 11 bases between the germline ends. CDR1 SEHNR and CDR2 FQNEAQ come from the germline V gene (reference sequence). The CDR3 extends over 14 amino acids. CDR3 amino acids: CASSPREANTEAFF. CDR3 sequence (DNA): TGTGCCAGCAGCCCCAGGGAGGCGAACACTGAAGCTTTCTTT.

This sequence joins TRBV28 and TRBJ1-5; D unresolved. The CDR3 is 13 amino acids. Germline loops: CDR1 MDHEN, CDR2 SYDVKM. V lost 6 bases, J lost 5 bases, and 11 bases lay in between. This CDR3 is CASSPKTDQPQHF. DNA of the CDR3: TGTGCCAGCAGCCCAAAGACTGATCAGCCCCAGCATTTT. Full variable domain (rest looked up from reference TRBV28 and TRBJ1-5): DVKVTQSSRYLVKRTGEKVFLECVQDMDHENMFWYRQDPGLGLRLIYFSYDVKMKEKGDIPEGYSVSREKKERFSLILESASTNQTSMYLCASSPKTDQPQHFGDGTRLSIL.

CDR3 region: CASSEPGLPYEQYF. CDR3 nucleotides: TGCGCCAGCAGTGAGCCGGGACTTCCCTACGAGCAGTACTTC. The rearrangement joins TRBV10-1 to TRBJ2-7; possible D gene TRBD2, 6 bases. The CDR3 is 14 amino acids. Germline V gene sequence: CDR1 WNHNN, CDR2 SYGVQD (reference sequence). Trimming cost V 2 bases and J 2 bases, with 10 bases left between them.

This rearrangement joins TRBV2 to TRBJ1-1; D unclear. From germline, CDR1 is SNHLY and CDR2 FYNNEI. This CDR3 spans 16 amino acids. Between the trimmed V and J ends, which lost 4 bases and 0 bases, there was a span of 15 bases. The CDR3 region has the DNA TGTGCCAGCAGTGGTAGCGTGGGAGCCTTGAACACTGAAGCTTTCTTT. This gives the protein CASSGSVGALNTEAFF. Full variable domain (missing parts from reference TRBV2 and TRBJ1-1): EPEVTQTPSHQVTQMGQEVILRCVPISNHLYFYWYRQILGQKVEFLVSFYNNEISEKSEIFDDQFSVERPDGSNFTLKIRSTKLEDSAMYFCASSGSVGALNTEAFFGQGTRLTVV.

The gene calls are TRBV29-1 and TRBJ1-5; a possible D gene is TRBD1 (5 bases). The CDR3 runs 14 residues. Trimming cost V 4 bases and J 1 base, with 11 bases left between them. Germline assignment: CDR1 SQVTM and CDR2 ANQGSEA. The CDR3 sequence is CSVGGGGSNQPQHF. CDR3 DNA: TGCAGCGTTGGGGGGGGAGGGAGCAATCAGCCCCAGCATTTT.

The chain has TRBV5-1 and TRBJ2-5; 8 positions match TRBD2. The germline CDR1 and CDR2 sequences are SGHRS and YFSETQ. The CDR3 contains 14 residues. V gave up 0 bases and J gave up 6 bases; unmatched junction bases: 4. In nucleotides, the CDR3 is TGCGCCAGCAGCTTGGCAGCGGGGGAAAAGACCCAGTACTTC. Its translation: CASSLAAGEKTQYF. Looking up the rest from reference TRBV5-1 and TRBJ2-5 gives the full variable domain: KAGVTQTPRYLIKTRGQQVTLSCSPISGHRSVSWYQQTPGQGLQFLFEYFSETQRNKGNFPGRFSGRQFSNSRSEMNVSTLELGDSALYLCASSLAAGEKTQYFGPGTRLLVL.

The J gene is TRBJ1-2, the V gene TRBV4-1, with TRBD1 matching over 9 bases. This CDR3 is built from 16 residues. CDR1 is MGHRA and CDR2 is YSYEKL in the germline V gene. J was trimmed by 4 bases and V by 0 bases; bases with no gene match: 6. CDR3 amino acids: CASSQEWTGAIYGYTF. CDR3 nucleotide sequence: TGCGCCAGCAGCCAAGAATGGACAGGGGCGATCTATGGCTACACCTTC.

This chain links TRBV15 with TRBJ2-6; 7 bases align to TRBD1. There are 17 residues in the CDR3. The junction had 5 bases not matched to a gene; V was cut back by 1 base and J by 2 bases. Germline V lookup: CDR1 LNHNV, CDR2 YYDKDF (reference sequence). The CDR3 sequence: CATSRANTGAGANVLTF. For the CDR3, the DNA is TGTGCCACCAGCAGAGCGAATACAGGGGCTGGGGCCAACGTCCTGACTTTC. The full variable domain, its missing parts supplied by reference TRBV15 and TRBJ2-6, is DAMVIQNPRYQVTQFGKPVTLSCSQTLNHNVMYWYQQKSSQAPKLLFHYYDKDFNNEADTPDNFQSRRPNTSFCFLDIRSPGLGDTAMYLCATSRANTGAGANVLTFGAGSRLTVL.

DNA of the CDR3: TGTGCCAGCAGCTTAAGGGGTTTGAACACCGGGGAGCTGTTTTTT. This translates into CASSLRGLNTGELFF. The J gene is TRBJ2-2, the V gene TRBV7-9; TRBD1 is a possible D gene (5 bases). The CDR3 totals 15 residues. Trimming left V 2 bases short and J 1 base short, with 8 bases between. The germline CDR1 and CDR2 sequences are SEHNR and FQNEAQ (reference sequence). Full variable domain (rest looked up from reference TRBV7-9 and TRBJ2-2): DTGVSQNPRHKITKRGQNVTFRCDPISEHNRLYWYRQTLGQGPEFLTYFQNEAQLEKSRLLSDRFSAERPKGSFSTLEIQRTEQGDSAMYLCASSLRGLNTGELFFGEGSRLTVL.

The chain links TRBV19 to TRBJ1-5, with a possible D match to TRBD1 (6 bases). This CDR3 has 15 amino acids. The V gene's germline CDR1 is LNHDA and CDR2 SQIVND (reference sequence). V was trimmed by 5 bases and J by 7 bases, leaving 18 bases between them. CDR3 bases: TGTGCCAGTAGTTTCCTTCAGGGGAGGGTCCAGCCCCAGCATTTT. Translation gives CASSFLQGRVQPQHF.

The chain joins TRBV6-5 to TRBJ1-2; no firm D call. Looked up from germline, CDR1 is MNHEY and CDR2 is SVGAGI. Trimming took 2 bases from V and 6 from J, leaving 10 bases between them. This CDR3 comprises 13 residues. CDR3 coding DNA: TGTGCCAGCAGTTACCAAGACAAACATGGCTACACCTTC. Translating gives CASSYQDKHGYTF.

This sequence joins TRBV19 and TRBJ1-1; 8 nucleotides align to TRBD1. Looked up from germline, CDR1 is LNHDA and CDR2 is SQIVND (reference sequence). The CDR3 runs to 14 residues. J was trimmed by 1 base and V by 6 bases; bases with no gene match: 4. The CDR3 is CASSPGQGNTEAFF. DNA for the CDR3: TGTGCCAGTAGCCCTGGACAGGGGAACACTGAAGCTTTCTTT.

The chain uses TRBV7-9 and TRBJ2-3, with a possible D match to TRBD2 (5 bases). Trimming stripped 1 base from V and 2 bases from J, with 10 bases between. The CDR3 runs to 15 residues. The V gene's germline CDR1 is SEHNR and CDR2 FQNEAQ (reference sequence). This chain's CDR3 is CASSLGAGVTDTQYF. The CDR3 DNA follows: TGTGCCAGCAGCTTAGGGGCCGGGGTCACAGATACGCAGTATTTT.

The J gene is TRBJ1-3, the V gene TRBV6-5; TRBD1 matches at 7 bases. CDR3 size: 16 residues. The trim removed 2 bases at V and 4 bases at J, leaving 8 bases unmatched. Germline CDR1 is MNHEY and CDR2 is SVGAGI. The CDR3 DNA follows: TGTGCCAGCAGTTACGCCGGACAGGCGTTAGGAAACACCATATATTTT. Protein sequence: CASSYAGQALGNTIYF.

The rearrangement joins TRBV27 to TRBJ1-4; D possibly corresponds to TRBD1 (5 bases). This CDR3 has 15 amino acids. Looked up from germline, CDR1 is MNHEY and CDR2 is SMNVEV (reference sequence). V lost 8 bases to trimming and J lost 3 bases, with 16 bases between them. This CDR3 is CASGLRAGSNEKLFF. The CDR3 coding sequence is TGTGCCAGCGGGCTCCGGGCAGGGTCTAATGAAAAACTGTTTTTT.

The gene calls are TRBV7-9 and TRBJ1-2; tentative D call: TRBD1 (6 bases). The CDR3 runs to 15 residues. Deletions cut 8 bases from V and 0 bases from J, with 16 bases between. Germline CDR1 is SEHNR and CDR2 is FQNEAQ (reference sequence). Written as DNA, the CDR3 is TGTGCCAGCCCCGGGACAAACCCTTCTAACTATGGCTACACCTTC. This encodes CASPGTNPSNYGYTF.

This CDR3 is CASSPGQGNYGYTF. The CDR3, as DNA: TGTGCCAGCAGCCCCGGACAGGGTAACTATGGCTACACCTTC. The rearrangement uses TRBV7-9 and TRBJ1-2, with TRBD1 matching over 8 bases. The CDR3 contains 14 residues. The germline V gene has CDR1 SEHNR and CDR2 FQNEAQ (reference sequence). V lost 5 bases and J lost 1; bases outside the gene matches: 3.

This chain connects TRBV2 to TRBJ2-2; possibly TRBD1 for D (5 bases). CDR1 SNHLY and CDR2 FYNNEI come from the germline V gene. Trimming took 2 bases from V and 3 from J, leaving 7 bases between them. The CDR3 totals 14 residues. CDR3 bases: TGTGCCAGCAGTGAACTGGGGCACACCGGGGAGCTGTTTTTT. The encoded protein is CASSELGHTGELFF.

The chain couples TRBV27 to TRBJ2-1; the D gene is possibly TRBD1 (6 bases). This CDR3 spans 15 amino acids. Trimming left V 4 bases short and J 4 bases short, with 14 bases between. Germline lookup yields CDR1 MNHEY and CDR2 SMNVEV (reference sequence). The CDR3, as DNA: TGTGCCAGCAGTTGGCAGGGGCGGTTTTACAATGAGCAGTTCTTC. Translating gives CASSWQGRFYNEQFF.

The chain uses TRBV9 and TRBJ2-7; 9 nucleotides line up with TRBD2. The CDR3 is 14 residues long. Germline values: CDR1 SGDLS, CDR2 YYNGEE. V was pared by 2 bases and J by 5 bases, with 5 bases of the junction left unmatched. The CDR3 is CASSVGLARDEQYF. The CDR3 DNA reads as TGTGCCAGCAGCGTCGGACTAGCGAGGGACGAGCAGTACTTC. The full variable domain, completed using reference TRBV9 and TRBJ2-7, is DSGVTQTPKHLITATGQRVTLRCSPRSGDLSVYWYQQSLDQGLQFLIQYYNGEERAKGNILERFSAQQFPDLHSELNLSSLELGDSALYFCASSVGLARDEQYFGPGTRLTVT.

J is TRBJ1-2 and V is TRBV6-1; 9 positions match TRBD1. The junction had 7 bases not matched to a gene; V was cut back by 7 bases and J by 4 bases. This CDR3 spans 14 amino acids. Germline lookup yields CDR1 MNHNS and CDR2 SASEGT. CDR3 bases: TGTGCCAGCAATTACGGGACAGGGCTCTATGGCTACACCTTC. Encoded protein: CASNYGTGLYGYTF.

The V call is TRBV7-2, the J call TRBJ1-2; D gene uncertain. CDR1 SGHTA and CDR2 FQGNSA come from the germline V gene. V dropped 5 bases and J dropped 7 bases, with 14 bases sitting between them. The CDR3 sequence is 13 residues long. This CDR3 is CASSLQWASGYTF. CDR3 in DNA: TGTGCCAGCAGCCTACAATGGGCCTCTGGCTACACCTTC.

The chain carries TRBV19 and TRBJ2-3, with 11 bases fitting TRBD2. V lost 5 bases to trimming and J lost 4 bases; unmatched junction nucleotides: 2. The germline V gene has CDR1 LNHDA and CDR2 SQIVND (reference sequence). The CDR3 spans 14 residues. The DNA of the CDR3 is TGTGCCAGTAGTGTAGCGGGGGGGCCAGATACGCAGTATTTT. Protein: CASSVAGGPDTQYF.

Worth noting for this clone: Additional DNA sequences in this sample encode the identical CDR3. The V call is TRBV5-4, the J call TRBJ2-5, with a tentative D call TRBD1 (5 bases). The V end lost 0 bases, the J end lost 2 bases, and 11 bases lay between the germline ends. Per germline, CDR1 SGHNT and CDR2 YYREEE (reference sequence). The CDR3 length is 15 residues. This chain's CDR3 is CASSLVVAGQETQYF. The CDR3 DNA is TGTGCCAGCAGCTTGGTCGTCGCAGGGCAAGAGACCCAGTACTTC.

This sequence joins TRBV11-2 and TRBJ1-5; D uncertain. V dropped 0 bases and J dropped 6 bases, with 12 bases sitting between them. This CDR3 is 15 amino acids long. Germline V gene data show CDR1 as SGHAT and CDR2 as FQNNGV. The CDR3 DNA sequence: TGTGCCAGCAGCTTAGAGGCGGGTTCGGGTCAGCCCCAGCATTTT. Amino acid sequence: CASSLEAGSGQPQHF.

The J gene is TRBJ2-5, the V gene TRBV30; D is perhaps TRBD2 (6 bases). V gave up 4 bases and J gave up 2 bases, with 17 bases separating them. CDR1 is GTSNPN, CDR2 SVGIG, per germline (reference sequence). This CDR3 region has 15 residues. CDR3 region: CAWNKGLSDQETQYF. CDR3 nucleotides: TGTGCCTGGAACAAGGGACTTTCTGATCAAGAGACCCAGTACTTC.

The chain combines TRBV7-2 with TRBJ1-1; no clear D gene. V lost 4 bases and J lost 8, with 20 bases in between. The CDR3 runs 15 residues. Germline V gives CDR1 SGHTA, CDR2 FQGNSA. The CDR3 bases are TGTGCCAGCAGCTCCACCCCCGCACAGTCTCGGGAAGCTTTCTTT. Residues: CASSSTPAQSREAFF.